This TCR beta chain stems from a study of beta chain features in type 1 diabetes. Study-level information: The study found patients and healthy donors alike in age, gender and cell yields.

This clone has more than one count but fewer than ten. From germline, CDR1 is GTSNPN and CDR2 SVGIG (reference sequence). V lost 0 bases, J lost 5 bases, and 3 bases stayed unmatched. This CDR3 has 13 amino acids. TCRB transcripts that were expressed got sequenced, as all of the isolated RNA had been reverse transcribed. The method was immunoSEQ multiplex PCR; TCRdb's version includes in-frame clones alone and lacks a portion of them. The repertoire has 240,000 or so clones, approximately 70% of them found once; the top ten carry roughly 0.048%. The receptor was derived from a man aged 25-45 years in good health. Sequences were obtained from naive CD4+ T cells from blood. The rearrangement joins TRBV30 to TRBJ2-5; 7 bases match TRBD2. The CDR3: CAWSVTGRETQYF. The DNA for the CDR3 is TGTGCCTGGAGTGTAACCGGGAGGGAGACCCAGTACTTC.